This TCR beta chain was profiled in a study of shared clonotypes between healthy human individuals. This CDR3 is built from 13 residues. V lost 3 bases, J lost 3 bases, and 7 bases lay in between. Germline CDR1 reads KGHSH; CDR2 reads LQKENI. The sample holds one count of this clone. Additional DNA sequences in this sample encode the identical CDR3. Produced via immunoSEQ multiplex PCR; TCRdb's table is partial and in-frame only. The sample yields approximately 1,500,000 clones, approximately 98% seen once. The specimen was naive CD4+ T cells sorted from blood. Subset here: CD45RA+ positively selected. The clonotype comes from a man aged 30 to 39 in good health. This sequence joins TRBV18 and TRBJ2-3, with no clear D. CDR3 amino acids: CASSPLPTDTQYF. CDR3 sequence (DNA): TGTGCCAGCTCACCGCTTCCTACAGATACGCAGTATTTT.